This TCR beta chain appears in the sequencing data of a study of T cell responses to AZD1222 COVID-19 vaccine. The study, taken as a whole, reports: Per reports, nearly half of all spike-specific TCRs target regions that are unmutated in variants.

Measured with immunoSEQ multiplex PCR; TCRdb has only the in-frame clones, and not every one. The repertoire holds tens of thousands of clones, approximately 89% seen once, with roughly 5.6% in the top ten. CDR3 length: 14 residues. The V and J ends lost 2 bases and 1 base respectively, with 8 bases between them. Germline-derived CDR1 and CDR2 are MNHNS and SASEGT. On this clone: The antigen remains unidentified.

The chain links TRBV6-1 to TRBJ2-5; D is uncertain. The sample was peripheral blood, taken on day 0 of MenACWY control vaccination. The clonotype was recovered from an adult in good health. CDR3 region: CASSELRFQETQYF. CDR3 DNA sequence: TGTGCCAGCAGTGAACTTCGGTTCCAAGAGACCCAGTACTTC.